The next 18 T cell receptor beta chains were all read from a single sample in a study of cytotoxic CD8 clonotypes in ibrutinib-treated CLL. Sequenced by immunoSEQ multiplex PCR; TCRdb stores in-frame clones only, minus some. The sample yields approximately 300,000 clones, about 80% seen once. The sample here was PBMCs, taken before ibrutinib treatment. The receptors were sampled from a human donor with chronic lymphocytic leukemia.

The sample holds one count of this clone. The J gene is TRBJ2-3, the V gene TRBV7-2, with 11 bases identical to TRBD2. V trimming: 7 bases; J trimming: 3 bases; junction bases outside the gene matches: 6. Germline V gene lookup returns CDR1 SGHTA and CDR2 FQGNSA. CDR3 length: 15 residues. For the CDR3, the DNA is TGTGCCAGCAACAATCTAGCGGGAGGAACAGATACGCAGTATTTT. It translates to CASNNLAGGTDTQYF.

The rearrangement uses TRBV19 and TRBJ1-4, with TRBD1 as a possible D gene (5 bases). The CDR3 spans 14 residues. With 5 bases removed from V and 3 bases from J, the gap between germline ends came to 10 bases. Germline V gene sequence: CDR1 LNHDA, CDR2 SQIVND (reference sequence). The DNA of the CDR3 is TGTGCCAGTAGTCTGGGGGGATCTAATGAAAAACTGTTTTTT. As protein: CASSLGGSNEKLFF.

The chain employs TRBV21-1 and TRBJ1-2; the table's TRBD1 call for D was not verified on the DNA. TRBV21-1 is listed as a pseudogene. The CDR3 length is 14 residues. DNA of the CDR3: TGTGCCAGCAGCTCCCGGACAGGTAACTATGGCTACACCTTC. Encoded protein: CASSSRTGNYGYTF.

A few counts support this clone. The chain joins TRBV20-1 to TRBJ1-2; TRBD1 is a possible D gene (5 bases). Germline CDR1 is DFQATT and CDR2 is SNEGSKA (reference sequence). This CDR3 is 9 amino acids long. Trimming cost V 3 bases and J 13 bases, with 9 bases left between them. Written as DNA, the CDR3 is TGCAGTGCTAGTCGGGGACCCACCTTC. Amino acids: CSASRGPTF.

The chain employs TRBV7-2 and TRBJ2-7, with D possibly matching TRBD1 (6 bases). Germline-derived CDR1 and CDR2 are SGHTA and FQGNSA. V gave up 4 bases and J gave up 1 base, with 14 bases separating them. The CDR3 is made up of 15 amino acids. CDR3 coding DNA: TGTGCCAGCAGCTCTATCAGGGGAAAGTCCTACGAGCAGTACTTC. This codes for CASSSIRGKSYEQYF.

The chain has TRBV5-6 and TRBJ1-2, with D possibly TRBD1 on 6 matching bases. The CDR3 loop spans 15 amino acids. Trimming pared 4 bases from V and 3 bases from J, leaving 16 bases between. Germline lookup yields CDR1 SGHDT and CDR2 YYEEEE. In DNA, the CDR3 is TGTGCCAGCAGCCCTGCACCCGGGGGCGACTATGGCTACACCTTC. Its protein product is CASSPAPGGDYGYTF.

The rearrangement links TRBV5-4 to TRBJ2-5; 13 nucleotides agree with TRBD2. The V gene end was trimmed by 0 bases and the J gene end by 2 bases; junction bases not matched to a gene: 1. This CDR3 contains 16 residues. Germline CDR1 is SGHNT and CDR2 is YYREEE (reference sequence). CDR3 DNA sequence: TGTGCCAGCAGCTTGGGGGGACTAGCGGGGCAAGAGACCCAGTACTTC. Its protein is CASSLGGLAGQETQYF.

CDR3 nucleotides: TGCGCCAGCAGCCAAGATAATCTAGCGGGAGTACCCTACGAGCAGTACTTC. This gives the protein CASSQDNLAGVPYEQYF. The chain is built from TRBV4-1 and TRBJ2-7; 10 positions agree with TRBD2. The germline V gene encodes CDR1 MGHRA and CDR2 YSYEKL. CDR3 length: 17 residues. Trimming cost V 0 bases and J 2 bases; bases outside gene matches: 7.

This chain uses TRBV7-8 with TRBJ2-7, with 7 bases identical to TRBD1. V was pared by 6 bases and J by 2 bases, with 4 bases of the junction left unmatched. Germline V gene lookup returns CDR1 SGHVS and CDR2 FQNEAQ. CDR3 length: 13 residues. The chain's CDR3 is CASRMGQTYEQYF. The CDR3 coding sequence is TGTGCCAGCAGGATGGGACAGACCTACGAGCAGTACTTC.

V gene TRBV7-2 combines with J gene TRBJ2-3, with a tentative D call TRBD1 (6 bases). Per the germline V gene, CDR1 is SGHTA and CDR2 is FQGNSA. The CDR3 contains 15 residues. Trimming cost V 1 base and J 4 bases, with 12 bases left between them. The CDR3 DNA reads TGTGCCAGCAGCTTAGAAGGCTACAGGGCAGATACGCAGTATTTT. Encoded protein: CASSLEGYRADTQYF.

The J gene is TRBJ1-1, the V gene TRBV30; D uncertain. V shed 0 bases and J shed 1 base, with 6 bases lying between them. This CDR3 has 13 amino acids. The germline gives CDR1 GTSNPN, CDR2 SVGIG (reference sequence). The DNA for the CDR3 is TGTGCCTGGAGTGTAAGTCCGAACACTGAAGCTTTCTTT. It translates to CAWSVSPNTEAFF.

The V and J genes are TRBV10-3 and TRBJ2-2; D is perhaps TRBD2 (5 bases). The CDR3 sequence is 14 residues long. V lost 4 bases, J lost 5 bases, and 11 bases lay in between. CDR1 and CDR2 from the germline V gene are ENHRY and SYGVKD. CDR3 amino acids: CAISAGIGTGELFF. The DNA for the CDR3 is TGTGCCATCAGTGCCGGGATAGGAACCGGGGAGCTGTTTTTT.

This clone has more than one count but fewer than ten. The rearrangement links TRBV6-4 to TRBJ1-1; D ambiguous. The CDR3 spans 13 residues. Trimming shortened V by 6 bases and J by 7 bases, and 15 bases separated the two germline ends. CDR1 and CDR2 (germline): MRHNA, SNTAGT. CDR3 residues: CASSYLGESEAFF. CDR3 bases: TGTGCCAGCAGCTACCTTGGAGAGAGTGAAGCTTTCTTT.

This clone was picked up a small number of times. The DNA for the CDR3 is TGTGCCAGCAGCGTATCTAGCGGCGAGCAGTACTTC. The encoded protein is CASSVSSGEQYF. This chain links TRBV7-9 with TRBJ2-7; 7 bases map to TRBD2. This CDR3 region has 12 residues. Losses at the gene ends were 5 bases for V and 6 bases for J; bases not matched to a gene: 4. In germline, CDR1 is SEHNR, CDR2 FQNEAQ (reference sequence).

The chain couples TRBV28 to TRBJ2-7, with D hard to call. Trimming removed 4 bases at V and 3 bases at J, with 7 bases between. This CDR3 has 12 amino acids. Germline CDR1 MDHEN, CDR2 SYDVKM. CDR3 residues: CASSSVIYEQYF. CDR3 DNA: TGTGCCAGCAGTTCCGTTATCTACGAGCAGTACTTC.

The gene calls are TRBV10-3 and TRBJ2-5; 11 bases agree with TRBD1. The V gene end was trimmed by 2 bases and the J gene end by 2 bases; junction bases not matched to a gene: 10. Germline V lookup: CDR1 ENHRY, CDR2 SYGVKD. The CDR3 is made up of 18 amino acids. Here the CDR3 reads CAISERSPGQGVQETQYF. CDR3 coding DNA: TGTGCCATCAGTGAGAGATCTCCGGGACAGGGGGTTCAAGAGACCCAGTACTTC.

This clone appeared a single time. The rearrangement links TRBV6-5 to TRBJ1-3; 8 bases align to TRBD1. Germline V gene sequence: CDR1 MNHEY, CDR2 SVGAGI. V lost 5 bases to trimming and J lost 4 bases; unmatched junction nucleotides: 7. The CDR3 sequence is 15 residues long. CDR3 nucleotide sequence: TGTGCCAGCAGTCAGGACAGGGAACGAGGAAACACCATATATTTT. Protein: CASSQDRERGNTIYF.

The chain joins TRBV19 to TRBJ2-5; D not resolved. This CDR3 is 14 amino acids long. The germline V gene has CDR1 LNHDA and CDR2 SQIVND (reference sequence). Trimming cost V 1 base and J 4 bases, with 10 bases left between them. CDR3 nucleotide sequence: TGTGCCAGTAGTATAGTGGGATTTGGAGAGACCCAGTACTTC. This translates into CASSIVGFGETQYF. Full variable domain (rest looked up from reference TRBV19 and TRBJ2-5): DGGITQSPKYLFRKEGQNVTLSCEQNLNHDAMYWYRQDPGQGLRLIYYSQIVNDFQKGDIAEGYSVSREKKESFPLTVTSAQKNPTAFYLCASSIVGFGETQYFGPGTRLLVL.